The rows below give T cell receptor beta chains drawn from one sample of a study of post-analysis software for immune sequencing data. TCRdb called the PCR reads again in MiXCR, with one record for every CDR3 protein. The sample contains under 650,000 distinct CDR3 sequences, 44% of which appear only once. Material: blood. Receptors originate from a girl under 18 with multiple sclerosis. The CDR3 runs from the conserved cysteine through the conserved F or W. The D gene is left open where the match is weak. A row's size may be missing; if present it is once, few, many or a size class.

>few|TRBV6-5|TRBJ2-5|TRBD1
TGTGCCAGCAGGGCATCCGGGACAGGGTTACAGCAGTACTTC
CASRASGTGLQQYF
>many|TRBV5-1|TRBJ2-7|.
TGCGCCAGCAGCTTGGAGGACTACGAGCAGTACTTC
CASSLEDYEQYF
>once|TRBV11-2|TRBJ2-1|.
TGTGCCAGCAGCTTAGGTGCAGGGGTTAATGAGCAGTTCTTC
CASSLGAGVNEQFF
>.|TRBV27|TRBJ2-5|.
TGTGCCAGCAGGATTGGGGGGCAAGAGACCCAGTACTTC
CASRIGGQETQYF
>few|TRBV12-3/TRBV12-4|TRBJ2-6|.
TGTGCCAGCAGTACCCGACAGGGACTGACTGGGGCCAACGTCCTGACTTTC
CASSTRQGLTGANVLTF
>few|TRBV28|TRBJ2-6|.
TGTGCCAGCAGGGGCCTACAATCTGGGGCCAACGTCCTGACTTTC
CASRGLQSGANVLTF
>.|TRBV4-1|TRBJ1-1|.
TGCGCCAGCAGCCAAGAGGGACCCCCGCTGAACGCTGAAGCTTTCTTT
CASSQEGPPLNAEAFF
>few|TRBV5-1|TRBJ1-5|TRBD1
TGCGCCAGCAGCACGGACAGGGGCAATCAGCCCCAGCATTTT
CASSTDRGNQPQHF
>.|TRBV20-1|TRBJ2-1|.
TGCAGTGCTAGTGAAGGGTCGGACGAGCAGTTCTTC
CSASEGSDEQFF
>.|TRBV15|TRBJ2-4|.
TGTGCCACCAGCACCCCCGGGGAGGTTCTAGCCAAAAACATTCAGTACTTC
CATSTPGEVLAKNIQYF
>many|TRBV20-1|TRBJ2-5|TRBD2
TGCAGTGCTAGAGATGGAAGCGGGGAGAACCAAGAGACCCAGTACTTC
CSARDGSGENQETQYF
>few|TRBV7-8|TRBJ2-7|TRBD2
TGTGCCAGCAGCTTAGCGGGACTAGCGGGAGTCGGGGAGCAGTACTTC
CASSLAGLAGVGEQYF
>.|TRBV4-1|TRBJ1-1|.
TGCGCCAGCAGCCAAGATCCCGGGTCAGGTTACACTGAAGCTTTCTTT
CASSQDPGSGYTEAFF
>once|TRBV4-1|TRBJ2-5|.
TGCGCCAGCAGCCAAGGACTGTGGGAGACCCAGTACTTC
CASSQGLWETQYF
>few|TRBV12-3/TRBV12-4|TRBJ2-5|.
TGTGCCAGCGGGCGGCTTCAACAGACCCAGTACTTC
CASGRLQQTQYF
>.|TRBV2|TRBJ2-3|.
TGTGCCAGCACCAAAAGGGCTATAGATACGCAGTATTTT
CASTKRAIDTQYF
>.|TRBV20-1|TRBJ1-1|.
TGCAGTCCTCTCCGCAGGGCAGGGATGAACACTGAAGCTTTCTTT
CSPLRRAGMNTEAFF
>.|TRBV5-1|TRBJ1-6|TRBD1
TGCGCCAGCAGCTTCGGACAGGGCCCCCGTGAGACCCTCCACTTT
CASSFGQGPRETLHF
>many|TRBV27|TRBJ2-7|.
TGTGCCAGCATGAAGGGGAACACGTACGAGCAGTACTTC
CASMKGNTYEQYF
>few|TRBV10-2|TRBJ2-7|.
TGCGCCAGCAGTGAGACCTCCTACGAGCAGTACTTC
CASSETSYEQYF
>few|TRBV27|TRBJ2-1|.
TGTGCCAGCAGTTTCCGACGGGCCTACAATGAGCAGTTCTTC
CASSFRRAYNEQFF
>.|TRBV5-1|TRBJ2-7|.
TGCGCCAGCAGCTTCGAGCAGGGGAGCGAGCAGTACTTC
CASSFEQGSEQYF
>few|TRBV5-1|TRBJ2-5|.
TGCGCCAGCAGCTACAGGCAAGAGACCCAGTACTTC
CASSYRQETQYF
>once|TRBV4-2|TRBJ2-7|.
TGTGCCAGCAGCCAAGAGGAAGGCTACGCCTACGAGCGGTACTTC
CASSQEEGYAYERYF
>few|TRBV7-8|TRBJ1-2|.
TGTGCCAGCAGCTTAGGGTTAGAGGGCTACACCTTC
CASSLGLEGYTF
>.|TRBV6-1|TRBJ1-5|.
TGTGCCAGCAGAGGTGCCTTGGGGGACCGGTATCAGCCCCAGCATTTT
CASRGALGDRYQPQHF
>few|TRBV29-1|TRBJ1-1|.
TGCAGCGTCGGACTGCGTCTGAACACTGAAGCTTTCTTT
CSVGLRLNTEAFF
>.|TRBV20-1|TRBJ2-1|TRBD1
TGCAGTCTCTATGGACAGGGCTACAATGAGCAGTTCTTC
CSLYGQGYNEQFF
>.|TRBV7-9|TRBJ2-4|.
TGTGCCAGCAGCTTGGTGGGAGTCACCAAAAACATTCAGTACTTC
CASSLVGVTKNIQYF
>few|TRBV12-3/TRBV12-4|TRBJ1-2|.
TGTGCCAGCAGTTGGGGGGCGGGGGGCTACACCTTC
CASSWGAGGYTF
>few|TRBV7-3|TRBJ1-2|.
TGTGCCAGTAGCTTAAGGGCGGTGACAGCCTCAGGCTACACCTTC
CASSLRAVTASGYTF
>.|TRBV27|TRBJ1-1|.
TGTGCCAGCAGTTTCCAAAGAACGGTGAACACTGAAGCTTTCTTT
CASSFQRTVNTEAFF
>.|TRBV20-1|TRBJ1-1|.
TGCAGTGCTAAGAAGACAGTGTCTGAAGCTTTCTTT
CSAKKTVSEAFF
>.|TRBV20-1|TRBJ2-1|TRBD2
TGCAGTGCTAGAGATTTAGCGGGAGGAGGTCGCAATGAGCAGTTCTTC
CSARDLAGGGRNEQFF
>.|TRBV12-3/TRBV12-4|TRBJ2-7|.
TGTGCCAGCGCCTCAGTTGAGGCGGGTTACGAGCAGTACTTC
CASASVEAGYEQYF